These 14 T cell receptor beta chains were sequenced from one sample in a study of blood T cell repertoires in COVID-19. Generated by immunoSEQ multiplex PCR, the TCRdb table keeps only in-frame clones and is missing some. The table includes 130,000 or so clones, roughly 84% detected once. Sequencing was done on a sample of peripheral blood. These receptors all stem from a woman aged 80 or over with acute or convalescent COVID-19.

V gene TRBV7-9 combines with J gene TRBJ2-1; D remains ambiguous. The CDR3 spans 13 residues. Germline CDR1 and CDR2: SEHNR and FQNEAQ (reference sequence). V gave up 5 bases and J gave up 8 bases, with 13 bases separating them. CDR3 DNA: TGTGCCAGCAGCCCCCTCGGTCGGGATGAGCAGTTCTTC. Residues: CASSPLGRDEQFF. Supplemented by reference TRBV7-9 and TRBJ2-1, the full variable domain reads DTGVSQNPRHKITKRGQNVTFRCDPISEHNRLYWYRQTLGQGPEFLTYFQNEAQLEKSRLLSDRFSAERPKGSFSTLEIQRTEQGDSAMYLCASSPLGRDEQFFGPGTRLTVL.

The chain employs TRBV7-9 and TRBJ1-1; 7 nucleotides line up with TRBD1. Germline values: CDR1 SEHNR, CDR2 FQNEAQ (reference sequence). The CDR3 has 14 residues. Trimming removed 2 bases from V and 1 base from J; junction bases left unmatched: 1. The CDR3 protein is CASSLPGGNTEAFF. In DNA, the CDR3 is TGTGCCAGCAGCTTACCAGGGGGGAACACTGAAGCTTTCTTT.

The gene calls are TRBV5-1 and TRBJ2-1; TRBD2 might be the D (6 bases). The ends were cut back, 0 bases at V and 4 bases at J, with 11 bases in the middle. Germline CDR1 is SGHRS and CDR2 is YFSETQ. The CDR3 is made up of 15 amino acids. CDR3 sequence (DNA): TGCGCCAGCAGCTTGGAAATAGCGGAGTACAATGAGCAGTTCTTC. It is translated as CASSLEIAEYNEQFF.

A remark on this clone: This sample also contains other DNA sequences that code for the same CDR3. V is TRBV7-6 and J is TRBJ2-2; the match to TRBD2 covers 10 bases. This CDR3 has 16 amino acids. Germline V lookup: CDR1 SGHVS, CDR2 FNYEAQ. V lost 5 bases to trimming and J lost 0 bases; unmatched junction nucleotides: 3. CDR3 region: CASSQGLAANTGELFF. The CDR3 bases are TGTGCCAGCAGCCAAGGACTAGCGGCGAACACCGGGGAGCTGTTTTTT.

This clone was observed a single time. The chain couples TRBV4-3 to TRBJ1-2; 8 nucleotides align to TRBD1. CDR3 length: 15 residues. Per the germline V gene, CDR1 is LGHNA and CDR2 is YSLEER. Trimming took 0 bases from V and 4 from J; bases not matched to a gene: 4. CDR3 loop: CASSQDLTGGYGYTF. The CDR3 DNA is TGCGCCAGCAGCCAAGACCTCACAGGGGGCTATGGCTACACCTTC.

The V gene is TRBV27, the J gene TRBJ1-6; 10 bases fit TRBD1. Germline CDR1 and CDR2: MNHEY and SMNVEV (reference sequence). The CDR3 spans 15 residues. J was trimmed by 8 bases and V by 5 bases; bases with no gene match: 6. As DNA, the CDR3 is TGTGCCAGCAGTCAACGACAGGGGGCATATTCACCCCTCCACTTT. It encodes CASSQRQGAYSPLHF.

This clone was found a few times. J is TRBJ1-1 and V is TRBV19; D unclear. The V end was cut by 2 bases, the J end by 1 base, with 14 bases between. This CDR3 spans 16 amino acids. Per the germline V gene, CDR1 is LNHDA and CDR2 is SQIVND (reference sequence). The CDR3 region has the DNA TGTGCCAGTAGTATATCTAGGTCGCCGAAGAACACTGAAGCTTTCTTT. Translation gives CASSISRSPKNTEAFF.

The chain employs TRBV25-1 and TRBJ2-5, with 7 bases identical to TRBD1. Germline values: CDR1 MGHDK, CDR2 SYGVNS. The trim removed 0 bases at V and 2 bases at J, leaving 3 bases unmatched. This CDR3 is built from 15 residues. CDR3 nucleotide sequence: TGTGCCAGCAGTGAATATGGGGGACAGCAAGAGACCCAGTACTTC. This encodes CASSEYGGQQETQYF.

This clone appeared once. The rearrangement links TRBV7-8 to TRBJ1-1, with D unclear. The length of the CDR3 is 15 residues. CDR1 is SGHVS, CDR2 FQNEAQ, per germline. V lost 5 bases, J lost 4 bases, and 17 bases lay in between. The CDR3 region is CASSPREGGSTEAFF. In DNA, the CDR3 is TGTGCCAGCAGCCCGCGGGAGGGAGGCAGCACTGAAGCTTTCTTT.

This clone came up a few times. The gene calls are TRBV11-2 and TRBJ1-3; perhaps TRBD1 as D (6 bases). V gave up 1 base and J gave up 4 bases, with 14 bases separating them. Germline V gene lookup returns CDR1 SGHAT and CDR2 FQNNGV. The CDR3 runs to 16 residues. The CDR3 region has the DNA TGTGCCAGCAGCTTAGTGGCCGGGGGGCAAGGAAACACCATATATTTT. Its protein is CASSLVAGGQGNTIYF.

The gene calls are TRBV15 and TRBJ1-2, with D unresolved. The germline V gene has CDR1 LNHNV and CDR2 YYDKDF (reference sequence). CDR3 length equals 15 residues. Deletions cut 2 bases from V and 3 bases from J, with 13 bases between. CDR3 loop: CATSRPPPRDYGYTF. Here the CDR3 DNA reads TGTGCCACCAGCAGACCTCCTCCCCGGGACTATGGCTACACCTTC. The variable domain in full, completed from reference TRBV15 and TRBJ1-2, reads DAMVIQNPRYQVTQFGKPVTLSCSQTLNHNVMYWYQQKSSQAPKLLFHYYDKDFNNEADTPDNFQSRRPNTSFCFLDIRSPGLGDTAMYLCATSRPPPRDYGYTFGSGTRLTVV.

The chain uses TRBV6-2 or TRBV6-3 and TRBJ1-1; no clear D gene. The germline gives CDR1 MNHEY, CDR2 SVGEGT. The CDR3 runs to 13 residues. V lost 0 bases and J 13 bases, leaving 15 bases between the germline ends. The CDR3 DNA sequence: TGTGCCAGCAGTTACTCACTGTCCTCCGTAGTTTTCTTT. Translating it yields CASSYSLSSVVFF.

The V and J genes are TRBV6-5 and TRBJ2-2, with 7 nucleotides matching TRBD1. The CDR3 consists of 15 residues. Germline CDR1 MNHEY, CDR2 SVGAGI. V was clipped by 5 bases and J by 5 bases; unmatched bases: 8. The chain's CDR3 is CASSPDRADTGELFF. In DNA, the CDR3 is TGTGCCAGCAGTCCCGACAGGGCGGATACCGGGGAGCTGTTTTTT.

The V gene is TRBV4-1, the J gene TRBJ1-1, with D unclear. V lost 2 bases and J lost 4, with 8 bases in between. This CDR3 has 13 residues. CDR1 and CDR2 from the germline V gene are MGHRA and YSYEKL. DNA of the CDR3: TGCGCCAGCAGCCAACGCCACAGCACTGAAGCTTTCTTT. It yields the protein CASSQRHSTEAFF.